The rows below give T cell receptor beta chains drawn from one sample of a study of control samples from healthy donors and cancer patients. Sequenced by immunoSEQ multiplex PCR; TCRdb stores in-frame clones only, minus some. This table holds about 63,000 clones, more than 75% found once. The sample taken for sequencing was PBMCs. Receptors originate from a woman in her fifties or sixties with lung cancer. Both conserved end residues are part of each CDR3. D genes are given only for firm matches. A clone size is listed for some rows: how often the clone was seen (once, few, many), or a class if it is expanded.

cdr3_nt | cdr3_aa | d_call | clone_size | j_call | v_call
TGTGCCAGCAGCCAGGAGGAGGATGAAGCTTTCTTT | CASSQEEDEAFF | NA | few | TRBJ1-1 | TRBV7-9
TGTGCCAGCAGCGGAGACCGGGGGAACACAGATACGCAGTATTTT | CASSGDRGNTDTQYF | NA | NA | TRBJ2-3 | TRBV5-4
TGTGCCAGCTCCCGTGGACAGGGGGCTTACAATGAGCAGTTCTTC | CASSRGQGAYNEQFF | TRBD1 | once | TRBJ2-1 | TRBV18
TGTGCCAGTAGTATAGGGCAGGGGTTAAGCGGCAATCAGCCCCAGCATTTT | CASSIGQGLSGNQPQHF | NA | NA | TRBJ1-5 | TRBV19
TGTGCCAGCAGTTTATCGCAGGGGGCCTACTATGGCTACACCTTC | CASSLSQGAYYGYTF | TRBD1 | NA | TRBJ1-2 | TRBV28
TGTGCCAGCAGCTCTCAAGAGACCCAGTACTTC | CASSSQETQYF | NA | once | TRBJ2-5 | TRBV2
TGCGCCAGCAGCCAAGTAGCGGGGGCGAACACCGGGGAGCTGTTTTTT | CASSQVAGANTGELFF | TRBD2 | NA | TRBJ2-2 | TRBV4-1
TGTGCCAGCAGCTACACCGGGACGGGAAATTCACCCCTCCACTTT | CASSYTGTGNSPLHF | NA | NA | TRBJ1-6 | TRBV14
TGTGCCAGCAGCTTGGGACCGGGACTCGGATACAATGAGCAGTTCTTC | CASSLGPGLGYNEQFF | NA | NA | TRBJ2-1 | TRBV7-8
TGTGCCAGCAGTGAACACAGGGGGCCCTACGAGCAGTACTTC | CASSEHRGPYEQYF | TRBD1 | NA | TRBJ2-7 | TRBV6-1
TGTGCCAGCAGCTTACTAGCGGGGCCCTACAATGAGCAGTTCTTC | CASSLLAGPYNEQFF | TRBD2 | NA | TRBJ2-1 | TRBV7-7
TGTGCCAGCAGCTCCGGACAGACGAACACTGAAGCTTTCTTT | CASSSGQTNTEAFF | NA | NA | TRBJ1-1 | TRBV11-3
TGTGCCAGCGCCTTAGGACAGGGGATTATGAACACTGAAGCTTTCTTT | CASALGQGIMNTEAFF | TRBD1 | NA | TRBJ1-1 | TRBV6-6
TGTGCCAGCAGTTACTCGATGGGGTTCTCTGGAAACACCATATATTTT | CASSYSMGFSGNTIYF | NA | NA | TRBJ1-3 | TRBV6-6
TGCGCCAGCAGTGAGGCGGGCGAGCAGTACTTC | CASSEAGEQYF | NA | NA | TRBJ2-7 | TRBV10-2
TGCGCCAGCAGCCCGGGGGGGGCGGGAGGAGAGTACGAGCAGTACTTC | CASSPGGAGGEYEQYF | TRBD2 | few | TRBJ2-7 | TRBV5-1
TGTGCCAGCACCCTGGGACTAGCGGGAGCAAATGAGCAGTTCTTC | CASTLGLAGANEQFF | TRBD2 | NA | TRBJ2-1 | TRBV28
TGTGCCAGCAGTCGAGACGGGGAGCTGTTTTTT | CASSRDGELFF | NA | NA | TRBJ2-2 | TRBV28
TGTGCCAGCAGCTTACCACGGGGTGAGCAGTTCTTC | CASSLPRGEQFF | NA | NA | TRBJ2-1 | TRBV11-2
TGTGCCAGCAGCTTAGCGTCGCGAGCCTCTGGAAACACCATATATTTT | CASSLASRASGNTIYF | NA | NA | TRBJ1-3 | TRBV7-6
TGTGCCAGTAGTACCCAGCGGGACTGGGCCAACGTCCTGACTTTC | CASSTQRDWANVLTF | TRBD2 | NA | TRBJ2-6 | TRBV19
TGCGCCAGCAGCTTGGTGGGCACAGATACGCAGTATTTT | CASSLVGTDTQYF | NA | NA | TRBJ2-3 | TRBV5-1
TGCGCCAGCAGCTTCCAACTAGCGGGGGGCACCTACAATGAGCAGTTCTTC | CASSFQLAGGTYNEQFF | TRBD2 | NA | TRBJ2-1 | TRBV5-1
TGTGCCAGCAGCCCACAAACCCCGACAGCCTCTGGAAACACCATATATTTT | CASSPQTPTASGNTIYF | NA | NA | TRBJ1-3 | TRBV11-2
TGCAGCGTTGGCGCGCCCCCCTACGAGCAGTACTTC | CSVGAPPYEQYF | NA | few | TRBJ2-7 | TRBV29-1
TGTGCCAGCAGCAAATCGGGGGGAAACACTGAAGCTTTCTTT | CASSKSGGNTEAFF | NA | once | TRBJ1-1 | TRBV21-1
TGTGCCAGCTCACCCCGGGGCGCCTCTTCAGTGAGTGGAAACACCATATATTTT | CASSPRGASSVSGNTIYF | NA | NA | TRBJ1-3 | TRBV18
TGTGCCAGCAGTGACGGTCCTAGCGGGAGCTTAGATGAGCAGTTCTTC | CASSDGPSGSLDEQFF | TRBD2 | NA | TRBJ2-1 | TRBV6-4
TGTGCCAGCGGTCGGGACAGGGGGGATGGCTACACCTTC | CASGRDRGDGYTF | TRBD1 | NA | TRBJ1-2 | TRBV7-3
TGCAGCGTACAACCAACTAATGAAAAACTGTTTTTT | CSVQPTNEKLFF | NA | NA | TRBJ1-4 | TRBV29-1
TGCGCCAGCAGCTTGGATCCGGGCCCTAATCAGCCCCAGCATTTT | CASSLDPGPNQPQHF | NA | NA | TRBJ1-5 | TRBV5-1
TGTGCCAGCAGCCAGACGGGACTCTTCAATGAGCAGTTCTTC | CASSQTGLFNEQFF | NA | NA | TRBJ2-1 | TRBV14
TGTGCCAGCCTGGATGGGGGGGCGATTGGCTACACCTTC | CASLDGGAIGYTF | NA | once | TRBJ1-2 | TRBV28
TGTGCCAGCAGCCGAGGGGGATCGGGACGGGTTAACACTGAAGCTTTCTTT | CASSRGGSGRVNTEAFF | NA | NA | TRBJ1-1 | TRBV11-3
TGTGCCAGCAGTTACGGGGGACGGAACTATGGCTACACCTTC | CASSYGGRNYGYTF | NA | NA | TRBJ1-2 | TRBV6-5
TGCGCCAGCAGTCCCTTAAACAGGGCTGGGGCCAACGTCCTGACTTTC | CASSPLNRAGANVLTF | NA | NA | TRBJ2-6 | TRBV5-1
TGTGCCAGCAGTGAAGCCGGGACAGGGTACCAGCCCCAGCATTTT | CASSEAGTGYQPQHF | TRBD1 | NA | TRBJ1-5 | TRBV6-1
TGTGCCAGCAGCTTAGGTTACGGGGGAGAAGAGACCCAGTACTTC | CASSLGYGGEETQYF | NA | NA | TRBJ2-5 | TRBV7-9
TGCGCCAGCAGCTTGGCCTATCGGGTGGAAGAGACCCAGTACTTC | CASSLAYRVEETQYF | NA | NA | TRBJ2-5 | TRBV5-1
TGTGCCTGGAGGTGGAGAGATGAAGAGACCCAGTACTTC | CAWRWRDEETQYF | NA | NA | TRBJ2-5 | TRBV30
TGTGCCAGCAGCCAAGATGGATCACAGGAAACCGGCTACACCTTC | CASSQDGSQETGYTF | NA | NA | TRBJ1-2 | TRBV4-2
TGTGCCAGCAGCCAAGCGTCCTACGAGCAGTACTTC | CASSQASYEQYF | NA | few | TRBJ2-7 | TRBV3-1/TRBV3-2
TGCGCCAGCAGCTCTAAGGTCTCATCCGACACCGGGGAGCTGTTTTTT | CASSSKVSSDTGELFF | NA | NA | TRBJ2-2 | TRBV5-1
TGTGCCAGCAGCTTGGAGCCGGTCCGCTCCTACCAGACCCAGTACTTC | CASSLEPVRSYQTQYF | NA | NA | TRBJ2-5 | TRBV5-5
TGTGCCAGCAGCCAAGTGTCTAGCTACGAGCAGTACTTC | CASSQVSSYEQYF | NA | NA | TRBJ2-7 | TRBV14
TGTGCCAGCAGCTTACGCTCTAGCGCGGGTTACAATGAGCAGTTCTTC | CASSLRSSAGYNEQFF | NA | NA | TRBJ2-1 | TRBV7-2
TGTGCCAGCAGGATACTCGGCAGGGGGCATAGAAGCTCCTACGAGCAGTACTTC | CASRILGRGHRSSYEQYF | TRBD1 | NA | TRBJ2-7 | TRBV11-3
TGTGCCAGCAGCTTACCGGGACACGACGAGCAGTACTTC | CASSLPGHDEQYF | NA | NA | TRBJ2-7 | TRBV5-5
TGTGCCAGCAGCGACCGGACAGGGAAGAACACTGAAGCTTTCTTT | CASSDRTGKNTEAFF | TRBD1 | NA | TRBJ1-1 | TRBV11-2
TGTGTCAGAAGCATGGCCGGGACAGCGGGACGGGGAAGCTCCTACAATGAGCAGTTCTTC | CVRSMAGTAGRGSSYNEQFF | NA | NA | TRBJ2-1 | TRBV7-5
TGTGCCAGCAGTGAAGGTCGGACGATCTATGGCTACACCTTC | CASSEGRTIYGYTF | NA | few | TRBJ1-2 | TRBV2
TGTGCCAGCAGCCAAGTTCTAGCGGGGACCGGGGAGCTGTTTTTT | CASSQVLAGTGELFF | TRBD2 | NA | TRBJ2-2 | TRBV14
TGTGCCAGCAGGACAGGTGGGGACGACAGTAATGAGCAGTTCTTC | CASRTGGDDSNEQFF | NA | NA | TRBJ2-1 | TRBV28
TGTGCCAGCAGTCAGGGGACCGGCTACACCTTC | CASSQGTGYTF | NA | few | TRBJ1-2 | TRBV12-3/TRBV12-4